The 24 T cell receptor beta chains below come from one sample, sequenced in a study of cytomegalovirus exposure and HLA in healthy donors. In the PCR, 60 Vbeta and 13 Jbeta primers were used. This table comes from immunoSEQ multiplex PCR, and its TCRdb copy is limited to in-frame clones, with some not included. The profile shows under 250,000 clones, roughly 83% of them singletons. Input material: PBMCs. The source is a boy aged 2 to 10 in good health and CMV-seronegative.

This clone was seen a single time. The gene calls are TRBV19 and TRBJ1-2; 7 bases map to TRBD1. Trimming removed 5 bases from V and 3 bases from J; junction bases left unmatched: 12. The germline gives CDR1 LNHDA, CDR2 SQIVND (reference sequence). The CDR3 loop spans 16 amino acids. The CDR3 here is CASSAGQAPSYYGYTF. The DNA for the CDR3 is TGTGCCAGTAGTGCCGGACAGGCACCCTCTTACTATGGCTACACCTTC.

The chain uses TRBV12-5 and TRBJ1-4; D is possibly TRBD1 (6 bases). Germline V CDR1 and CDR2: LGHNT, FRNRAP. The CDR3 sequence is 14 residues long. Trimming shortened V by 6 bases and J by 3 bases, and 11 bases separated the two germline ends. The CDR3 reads CASGPGQSNEKLFF. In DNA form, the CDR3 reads TGTGCTAGTGGCCCCGGACAGTCTAATGAAAAACTGTTTTTT.

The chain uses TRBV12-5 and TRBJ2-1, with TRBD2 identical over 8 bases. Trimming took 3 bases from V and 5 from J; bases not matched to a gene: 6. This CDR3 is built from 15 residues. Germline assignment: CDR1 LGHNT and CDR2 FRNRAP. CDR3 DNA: TGTGCTAGTGGTTTCTTTAGCGGGGCACACAATGAGCAGTTCTTC. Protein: CASGFFSGAHNEQFF.

CDR3 residues: CASSRMGLADTQYF. The DNA of the CDR3 is TGTGCCAGCAGCCGTATGGGGCTCGCGGATACGCAGTATTTT. The chain carries TRBV7-8 and TRBJ2-3; TRBD1 is a possible D gene (5 bases). This CDR3 region has 14 residues. Germline V lookup: CDR1 SGHVS, CDR2 FQNEAQ. The V and J ends lost 5 bases and 6 bases respectively, with 15 bases between them. The complete variable domain, with remaining parts taken from reference TRBV7-8 and TRBJ2-3, reads GAGVSQSPRYKVAKRGQDVALRCDPISGHVSLFWYQQALGQGPEFLTYFQNEAQLDKSGLPSDRFFAERPEGSVSTLKIQRTQQEDSAVYLCASSRMGLADTQYFGPGTRLTVL.

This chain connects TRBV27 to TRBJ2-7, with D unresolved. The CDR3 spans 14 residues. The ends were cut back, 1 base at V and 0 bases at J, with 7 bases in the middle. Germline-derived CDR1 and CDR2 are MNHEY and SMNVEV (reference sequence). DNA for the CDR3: TGTGCCAGCAGTTTATTGTACTACTCCTACGAGCAGTACTTC. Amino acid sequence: CASSLLYYSYEQYF.

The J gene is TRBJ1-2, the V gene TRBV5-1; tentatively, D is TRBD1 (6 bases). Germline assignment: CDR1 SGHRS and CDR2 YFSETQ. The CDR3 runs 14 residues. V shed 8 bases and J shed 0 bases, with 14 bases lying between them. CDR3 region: CASSLQGPNYGYTF. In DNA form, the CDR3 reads TGCGCCAGTTCCCTTCAGGGGCCTAACTATGGCTACACCTTC.

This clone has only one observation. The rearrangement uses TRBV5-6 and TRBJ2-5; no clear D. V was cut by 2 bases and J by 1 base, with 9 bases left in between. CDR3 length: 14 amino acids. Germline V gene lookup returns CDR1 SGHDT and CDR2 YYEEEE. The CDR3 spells CASSFGATQETQYF. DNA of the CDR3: TGTGCCAGCAGCTTTGGAGCGACCCAAGAGACCCAGTACTTC.

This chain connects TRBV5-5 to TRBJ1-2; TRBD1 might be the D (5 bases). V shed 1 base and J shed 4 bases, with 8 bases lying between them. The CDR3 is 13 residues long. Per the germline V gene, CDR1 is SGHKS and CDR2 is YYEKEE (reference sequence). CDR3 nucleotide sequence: TGTGCCAGCAGCTTGACAGGAGTCTATGGCTACACCTTC. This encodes CASSLTGVYGYTF. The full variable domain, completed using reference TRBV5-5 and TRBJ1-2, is DAGVTQSPTHLIKTRGQQVTLRCSPISGHKSVSWYQQVLGQGPQFIFQYYEKEERGRGNFPDRFSARQFPNYSSELNVNALLLGDSALYLCASSLTGVYGYTFGSGTRLTVV.

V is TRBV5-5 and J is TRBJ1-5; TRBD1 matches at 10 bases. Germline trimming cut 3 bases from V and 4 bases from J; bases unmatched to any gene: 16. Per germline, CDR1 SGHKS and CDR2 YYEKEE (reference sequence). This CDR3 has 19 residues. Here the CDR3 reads CASSSTPRDRGVSNQPQHF. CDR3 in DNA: TGTGCCAGCAGCTCAACCCCCCGGGACAGGGGAGTGTCGAATCAGCCCCAGCATTTT.

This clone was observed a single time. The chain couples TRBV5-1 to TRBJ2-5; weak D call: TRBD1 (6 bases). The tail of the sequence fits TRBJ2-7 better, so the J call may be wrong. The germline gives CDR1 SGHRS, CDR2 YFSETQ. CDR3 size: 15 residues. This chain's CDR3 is CASSPYTGSSYEQYF. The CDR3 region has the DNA TGCGCCAGCAGCCCTTACACAGGGAGCTCCTACGAGCAGTACTTC.

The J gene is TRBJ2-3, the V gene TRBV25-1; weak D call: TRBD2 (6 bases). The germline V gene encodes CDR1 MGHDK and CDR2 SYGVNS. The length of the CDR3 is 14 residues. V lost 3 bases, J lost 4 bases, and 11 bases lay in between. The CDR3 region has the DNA TGTGCCAGCAGTGAGAGGGAGGCGTCAGATACGCAGTATTTT. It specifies CASSEREASDTQYF.

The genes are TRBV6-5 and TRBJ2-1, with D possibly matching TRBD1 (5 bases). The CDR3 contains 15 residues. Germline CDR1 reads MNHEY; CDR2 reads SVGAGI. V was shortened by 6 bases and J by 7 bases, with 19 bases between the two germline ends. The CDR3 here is CASSQGGPLRNEQFF. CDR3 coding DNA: TGTGCCAGCAGCCAGGGCGGACCGCTTCGGAATGAGCAGTTCTTC.

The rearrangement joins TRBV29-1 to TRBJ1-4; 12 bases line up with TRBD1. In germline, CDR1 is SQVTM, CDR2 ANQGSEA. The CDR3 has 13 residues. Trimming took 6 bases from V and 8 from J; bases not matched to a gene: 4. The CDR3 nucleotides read TGCAGCGTACTCGGGACAGGGGGCGAAAAACTGTTTTTT. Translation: CSVLGTGGEKLFF.

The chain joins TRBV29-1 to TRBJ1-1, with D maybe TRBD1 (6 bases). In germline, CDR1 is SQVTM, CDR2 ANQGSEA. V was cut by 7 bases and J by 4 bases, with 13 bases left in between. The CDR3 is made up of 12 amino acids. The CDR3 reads CSATIQGTEAFF. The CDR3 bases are TGCAGCGCCACAATACAGGGCACTGAAGCTTTCTTT.

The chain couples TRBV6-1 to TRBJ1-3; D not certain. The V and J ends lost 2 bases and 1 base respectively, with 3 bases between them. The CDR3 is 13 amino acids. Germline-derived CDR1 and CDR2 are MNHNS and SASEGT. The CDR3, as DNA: TGTGCCAGCAGTGAACAATCTGGAAACACCATATATTTT. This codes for CASSEQSGNTIYF.

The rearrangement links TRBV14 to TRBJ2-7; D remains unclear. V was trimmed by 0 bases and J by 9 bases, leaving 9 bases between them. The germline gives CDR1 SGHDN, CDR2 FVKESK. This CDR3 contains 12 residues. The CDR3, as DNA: TGTGCCAGCAGCCAAGACCGTTCAGTGCAGTACTTC. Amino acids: CASSQDRSVQYF.

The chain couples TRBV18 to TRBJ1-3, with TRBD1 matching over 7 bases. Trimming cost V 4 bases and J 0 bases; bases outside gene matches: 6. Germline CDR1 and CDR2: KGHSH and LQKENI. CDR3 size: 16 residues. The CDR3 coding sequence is TGTGCCAGCTCACTGGGACAGCCCGACTCTGGAAACACCATATATTTT. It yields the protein CASSLGQPDSGNTIYF.

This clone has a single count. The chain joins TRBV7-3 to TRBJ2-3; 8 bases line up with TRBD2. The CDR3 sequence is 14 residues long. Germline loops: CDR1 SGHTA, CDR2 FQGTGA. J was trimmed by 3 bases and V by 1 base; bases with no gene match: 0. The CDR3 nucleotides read TGTGCCAGCAGCTTAAGCGGGGGGACAGATACGCAGTATTTT. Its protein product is CASSLSGGTDTQYF.

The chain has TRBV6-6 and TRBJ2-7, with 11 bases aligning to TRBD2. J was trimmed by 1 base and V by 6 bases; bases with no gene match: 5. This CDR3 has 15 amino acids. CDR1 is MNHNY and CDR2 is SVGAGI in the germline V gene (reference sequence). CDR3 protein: CASRYGTSGSYEQYF. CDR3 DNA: TGTGCCAGCAGATATGGGACTAGCGGTTCCTACGAGCAGTACTTC.

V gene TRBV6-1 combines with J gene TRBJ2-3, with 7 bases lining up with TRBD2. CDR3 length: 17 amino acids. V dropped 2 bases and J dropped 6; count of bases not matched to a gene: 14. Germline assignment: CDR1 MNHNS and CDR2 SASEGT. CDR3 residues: CASSEWWGGFLVDTQYF. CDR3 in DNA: TGTGCCAGCAGTGAATGGTGGGGGGGTTTTTTAGTGGATACGCAGTATTTT.

CDR3 residues: CASSLNRDTSYEQYF. The CDR3 region has the DNA TGCGCCAGCAGCTTGAACCGGGACACCTCCTACGAGCAGTACTTC. V is TRBV5-1 and J is TRBJ2-7; TRBD1 is a possible D gene (6 bases). This CDR3 spans 15 amino acids. Per the germline V gene, CDR1 is SGHRS and CDR2 is YFSETQ. V lost 1 base and J 0 bases, leaving 11 bases between the germline ends.

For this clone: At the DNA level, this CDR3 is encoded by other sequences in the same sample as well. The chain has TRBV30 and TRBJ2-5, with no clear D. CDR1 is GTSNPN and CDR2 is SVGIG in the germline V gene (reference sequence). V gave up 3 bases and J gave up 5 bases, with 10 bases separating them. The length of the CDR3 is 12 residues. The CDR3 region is CAWSVRVETQYF. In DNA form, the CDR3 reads TGTGCCTGGAGCGTACGGGTGGAGACCCAGTACTTC.

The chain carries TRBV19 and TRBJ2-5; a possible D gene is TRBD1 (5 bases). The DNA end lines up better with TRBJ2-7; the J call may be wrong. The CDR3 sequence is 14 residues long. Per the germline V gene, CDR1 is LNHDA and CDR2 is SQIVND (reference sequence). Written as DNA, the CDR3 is TGTGCCAGTAGTCTACGACAGCTCCCCTACGAGCAGTACTTC. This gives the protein CASSLRQLPYEQYF.

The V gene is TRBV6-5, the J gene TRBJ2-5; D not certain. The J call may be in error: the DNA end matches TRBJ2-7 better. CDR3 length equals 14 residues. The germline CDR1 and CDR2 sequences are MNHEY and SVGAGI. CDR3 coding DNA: TGTGCCAGCAGTTACTCGGCCGGGTTCTACGAGCAGTACTTC. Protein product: CASSYSAGFYEQYF.